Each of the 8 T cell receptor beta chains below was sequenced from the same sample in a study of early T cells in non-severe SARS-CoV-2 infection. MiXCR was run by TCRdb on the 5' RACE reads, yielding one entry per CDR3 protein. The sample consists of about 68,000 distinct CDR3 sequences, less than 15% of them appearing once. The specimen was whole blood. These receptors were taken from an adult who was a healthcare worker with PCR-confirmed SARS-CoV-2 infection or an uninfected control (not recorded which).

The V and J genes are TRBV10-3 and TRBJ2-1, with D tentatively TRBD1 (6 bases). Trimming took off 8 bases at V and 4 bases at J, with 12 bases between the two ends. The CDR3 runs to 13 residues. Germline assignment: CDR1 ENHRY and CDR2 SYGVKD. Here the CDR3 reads CAIPGDIYNEQFF. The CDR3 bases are TGTGCCATCCCAGGGGACATATACAATGAGCAGTTCTTC.

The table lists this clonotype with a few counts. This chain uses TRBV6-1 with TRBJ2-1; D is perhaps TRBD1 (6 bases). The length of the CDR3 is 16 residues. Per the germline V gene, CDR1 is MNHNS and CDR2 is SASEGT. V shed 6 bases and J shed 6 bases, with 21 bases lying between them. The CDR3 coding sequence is TGTGCCAGCAGGATACCCGGGACAACGAGGGCCAATGAGCAGTTCTTC. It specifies CASRIPGTTRANEQFF.

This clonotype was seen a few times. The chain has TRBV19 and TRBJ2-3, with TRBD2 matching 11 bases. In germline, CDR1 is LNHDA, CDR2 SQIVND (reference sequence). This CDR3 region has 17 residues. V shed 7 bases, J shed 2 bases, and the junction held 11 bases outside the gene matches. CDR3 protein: CASTSPTSGDFTDTQYF. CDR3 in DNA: TGTGCCAGTACCTCACCGACTAGCGGGGACTTCACAGATACGCAGTATTTT.

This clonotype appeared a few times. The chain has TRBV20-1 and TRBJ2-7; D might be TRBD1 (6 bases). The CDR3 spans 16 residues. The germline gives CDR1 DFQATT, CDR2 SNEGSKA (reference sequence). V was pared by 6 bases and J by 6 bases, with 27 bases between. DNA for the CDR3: TGCAGTGCCCAGGGGTTTCGGGCAGGGGTTTGGGTCGAGCAGTACTTC. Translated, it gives CSAQGFRAGVWVEQYF.

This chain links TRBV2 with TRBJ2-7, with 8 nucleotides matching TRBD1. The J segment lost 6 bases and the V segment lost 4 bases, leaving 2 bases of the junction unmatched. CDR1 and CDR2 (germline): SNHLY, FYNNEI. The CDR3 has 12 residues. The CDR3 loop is CASSVDRGEQYF. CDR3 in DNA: TGTGCCAGCAGTGTCGACAGGGGCGAGCAGTACTTC.

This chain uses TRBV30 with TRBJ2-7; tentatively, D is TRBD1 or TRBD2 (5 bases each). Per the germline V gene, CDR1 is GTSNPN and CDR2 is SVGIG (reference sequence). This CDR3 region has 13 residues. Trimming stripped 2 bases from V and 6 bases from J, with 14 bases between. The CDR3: CAWSPPGAREQYF. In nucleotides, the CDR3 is TGTGCCTGGAGTCCCCCCGGGGCCCGCGAGCAGTACTTC.

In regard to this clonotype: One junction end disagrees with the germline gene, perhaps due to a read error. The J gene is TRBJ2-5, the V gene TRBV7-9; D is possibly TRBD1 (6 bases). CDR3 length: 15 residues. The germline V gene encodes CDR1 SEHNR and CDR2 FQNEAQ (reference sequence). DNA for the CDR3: TGTGCCAGCACCTTAGGGACCGACAGGAAAGAGACCCAGTACTTC. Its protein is CASTLGTDRKETQYF.

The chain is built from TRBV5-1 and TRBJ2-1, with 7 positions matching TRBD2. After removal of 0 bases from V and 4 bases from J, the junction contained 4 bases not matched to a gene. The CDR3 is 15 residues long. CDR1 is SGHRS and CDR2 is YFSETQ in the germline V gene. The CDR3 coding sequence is TGCGCCAGCAGCTTGGGGCGGGGGAGATACAATGAGCAGTTCTTC. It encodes CASSLGRGRYNEQFF. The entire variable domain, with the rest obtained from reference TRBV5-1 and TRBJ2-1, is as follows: KAGVTQTPRYLIKTRGQQVTLSCSPISGHRSVSWYQQTPGQGLQFLFEYFSETQRNKGNFPGRFSGRQFSNSRSEMNVSTLELGDSALYLCASSLGRGRYNEQFFGPGTRLTVL.